The entry below gives a single TCR beta chain sequence along with its context. J was trimmed by 6 bases and V by 6 bases; bases with no gene match: 8. The CDR3 totals 14 residues. CDR1 is MNHEY and CDR2 is SVGAGI in the germline V gene. Clones were read by immunoSEQ multiplex PCR, and TCRdb kept only the in-frame ones, dropping some. The sample has tens of thousands of clones; approximately 90% are singletons. This sample was included in a study of technical replicates of blood from several donors. The clonotype originates from a human donor in good health. Some clones in this sample may be carry-over from other donors' samples. Sequenced material: PBMCs. The V and J genes are TRBV6-5 and TRBJ2-7; 10 bases are a match to TRBD2. For the CDR3, the DNA is TGTGCCAGCAGAAACGGGCTAGCGGGAGTCGAGCAGTACTTC. This gives the protein CASRNGLAGVEQYF.